Shown below are 14 T cell receptor beta chains from a single sample sequenced in a study of T cells after yellow fever vaccination. From the 5' RACE reads, TCRdb called clonotypes with MiXCR, one entry per CDR3 protein. The table records about 160,000 distinct CDR3 sequences, around 7.3% of them present only once. This specimen was CD4+ T cells sorted from PBMCs, taken roughly 5 days after the first yellow fever vaccination. The source of these receptors is a young man who received the YFV17D yellow fever vaccine.

This clonotype turned up a few times. The J gene is TRBJ2-1, the V gene TRBV5-1; D not certain. Looked up from germline, CDR1 is SGHRS and CDR2 is YFSETQ. CDR3 size: 16 residues. V gave up 2 bases and J gave up 4 bases, with 16 bases separating them. DNA of the CDR3: TGCGCCAGCAGCTTCGGGTCCTCCCGTCCGTACAATGAGCAGTTCTTC. Translated, it gives CASSFGSSRPYNEQFF.

This clonotype appeared many times. The rearrangement joins TRBV6-5 to TRBJ1-2; D is perhaps TRBD1 (6 bases). The length of the CDR3 is 15 residues. V shed 1 base and J shed 3 bases, with 12 bases lying between them. Germline V gives CDR1 MNHEY, CDR2 SVGAGI. CDR3 protein: CASSYLGAQDYGYTF. CDR3 nucleotide sequence: TGTGCCAGCAGTTACTTGGGGGCGCAGGACTATGGCTACACCTTC.

This clonotype was seen at least ten times. J is TRBJ1-5 and V is TRBV27; 8 bases agree with TRBD1. After removal of 6 bases from V and 5 bases from J, the junction contained 9 bases not matched to a gene. The germline V gene has CDR1 MNHEY and CDR2 SMNVEV (reference sequence). This CDR3 spans 15 amino acids. In nucleotides, the CDR3 is TGTGCCAGCAGACGGACAGGGCTGGTGGATCAGCCCCAGCATTTT. This gives the protein CASRRTGLVDQPQHF.

This sequence joins TRBV7-2 and TRBJ2-1; D is unresolved. The CDR3 runs to 13 residues. Deletions cut 2 bases from V and 7 bases from J, with 9 bases between. Germline V gives CDR1 SGHTA, CDR2 FQGNSA. The CDR3 loop reads CASSLKYRNEQFF. The CDR3 DNA sequence: TGTGCCAGCAGCTTAAAATACAGAAATGAGCAGTTCTTC.

Only a few counts were recorded for this clonotype. The rearrangement links TRBV20-1 to TRBJ2-3, with 8 bases matching TRBD2. Trimming removed 0 bases from V and 10 bases from J; junction bases left unmatched: 12. This CDR3 is built from 15 residues. Per the germline V gene, CDR1 is DFQATT and CDR2 is SNEGSKA (reference sequence). The CDR3 spells CSARDPERGSYAQYF. Here the CDR3 DNA reads TGCAGTGCTAGAGATCCGGAGCGGGGGTCTTATGCGCAGTATTTT.

This clonotype was counted a few times. The chain links TRBV9 to TRBJ2-4; D possibly corresponds to TRBD1 (6 bases). The length of the CDR3 is 16 residues. Germline loops: CDR1 SGDLS, CDR2 YYNGEE. V shed 3 bases and J shed 0 bases, with 13 bases lying between them. The CDR3 is CASSATGSLAKNIQYF. The DNA for the CDR3 is TGTGCCAGCAGCGCTACAGGGTCATTAGCCAAAAACATTCAGTACTTC.

Ten or more counts support this clonotype. The V gene is TRBV5-6, the J gene TRBJ2-5; the D is unclear. The ends were cut back, 7 bases at V and 4 bases at J, with 14 bases in the middle. The CDR3 spans 13 residues. Per germline, CDR1 SGHDT and CDR2 YYEEEE. The CDR3 DNA sequence: TGTGCCAGCCACCCCCCCGGCGGAGAGACCCAGTACTTC. Encoded protein: CASHPPGGETQYF.

This chain joins TRBV6-5 and TRBJ2-1; 8 positions match TRBD1. The CDR3 extends over 15 amino acids. The V gene's germline CDR1 is MNHEY and CDR2 SVGAGI. Germline trimming cut 4 bases from V and 7 bases from J; bases unmatched to any gene: 9. The CDR3 reads CASSFNRGERNEQFF. Written as DNA, the CDR3 is TGTGCCAGCAGTTTCAACAGGGGGGAACGGAATGAGCAGTTCTTC.

This clonotype was recorded at least ten times. This chain connects TRBV4-2 to TRBJ1-5, with no clear D. The CDR3 is 15 amino acids. Between the trimmed V and J ends, which lost 1 base and 7 bases, there was a span of 14 bases. The germline gives CDR1 LGHNA, CDR2 YNFKEQ. The CDR3 sequence: CASSQGLGFRQPQHF. DNA of the CDR3: TGTGCCAGCAGCCAAGGTTTAGGGTTCAGGCAGCCCCAGCATTTT.

The table lists this clonotype with many counts. V usage is TRBV24-1 and J usage is TRBJ2-3; D might be TRBD1 or TRBD2, each matching 5 bases. The germline V gene has CDR1 KGHDR and CDR2 SFDVKD. The CDR3 extends over 17 amino acids. V was pared by 6 bases and J by 1 base, with 19 bases between. Here the CDR3 reads CATSSPIGEGGTDTQYF. The CDR3 region has the DNA TGTGCCACCAGTAGCCCAATCGGGGAAGGGGGCACAGATACGCAGTATTTT.

This clonotype occurred many times. The chain carries TRBV20-1 and TRBJ1-1; D possibly corresponds to TRBD1 (6 bases). CDR1 is DFQATT, CDR2 SNEGSKA, per germline (reference sequence). V lost 1 base to trimming and J lost 2 bases, with 11 bases between them. This CDR3 is built from 14 residues. The DNA of the CDR3 is TGCAGTGCTAGAGTCGGGGGCGCCAACACTGAAGCTTTCTTT. This encodes CSARVGGANTEAFF.

The rearrangement uses TRBV6-6 and TRBJ2-4; 13 bases match TRBD2. This CDR3 spans 23 amino acids. J lost 0 bases, V lost 4 bases, and 21 bases had no gene match. Germline loops: CDR1 MNHNY, CDR2 SVGAGI (reference sequence). The CDR3 is CASSLLFRHGLAGAPLAKNIQYF. For the CDR3, the DNA is TGTGCCAGCAGTTTACTTTTTCGTCACGGACTAGCGGGGGCACCCCTAGCCAAAAACATTCAGTACTTC.

This clonotype showed up many times. The V call is TRBV19, the J call TRBJ2-1; D unresolved. CDR3 length: 13 amino acids. The germline V gene has CDR1 LNHDA and CDR2 SQIVND (reference sequence). With 3 bases removed from V and 6 bases from J, the gap between germline ends came to 9 bases. In DNA, the CDR3 is TGTGCCAGTAGTATTCAGTCGGGCAATGAGCAGTTCTTC. Protein product: CASSIQSGNEQFF.

V is TRBV7-2 and J is TRBJ2-6; D is possibly TRBD1 or TRBD2 (5 bases each). Trimming left V 10 bases short and J 4 bases short, with 14 bases between. Looked up from germline, CDR1 is SGHTA and CDR2 is FQGNSA. The CDR3 has 14 amino acids. The CDR3 coding sequence is TGTGCCACCTCTGGGGGTTCCGGGGCCAACGTCCTGACTTTC. It specifies CATSGGSGANVLTF.